These T cell receptor beta chains were read from a single sample in a study of blood T cell repertoires in COVID-19. Produced via immunoSEQ multiplex PCR; TCRdb's table is partial and in-frame only. In the table there are about 330,000 clones, roughly 89% of which are singletons. Sequencing used peripheral blood. These receptors originate from a young man with COVID-19, enrolled during active disease. The CDR3 runs from the conserved cysteine through the conserved F or W. The D gene is left open where the match is weak.

CDR3nt,CDR3aa,j_gene,v_gene,d_gene
TGCAGCGTTGCAGGGGATAGCAATCAGCCCCAGCATTTT,CSVAGDSNQPQHF,TRBJ1-5,TRBV29-1,-
TGTGCCAGCAGCTTGGTTTGGTCAGGGTCTGGAAACACCATATATTTT,CASSLVWSGSGNTIYF,TRBJ1-3,TRBV5-6,-
TGTGCCAGCAGTTCCTACCTTGAGCAGTTCTTC,CASSSYLEQFF,TRBJ2-1,TRBV12-3/TRBV12-4,-
TGTGCCAGCAGCTTAGGTACGGGGTCCTACGAGCAGTACTTC,CASSLGTGSYEQYF,TRBJ2-7,TRBV11-2,-
TGTGCCAGCAGTGAAGAGAACGGGAGGCACTACGAGCAGTACTTC,CASSEENGRHYEQYF,TRBJ2-7,TRBV6-1,TRBD2
TGTGCCAGTAGTATATTCTCAGGGAACTATGGCTACACCTTC,CASSIFSGNYGYTF,TRBJ1-2,TRBV19,-
TGCAGCGTTGAACCGGACAGGAAGGCAGATACGCAGTATTTT,CSVEPDRKADTQYF,TRBJ2-3,TRBV29-1,TRBD1
TGTGCCAGCAGCCATAGCCGACAGGGGGCCGGGGAGCTGTTTTTT,CASSHSRQGAGELFF,TRBJ2-2,TRBV14,TRBD1
TGCGCCAGCAGCTTGGGAAAAATCAGCACAGTCACAGATACGCAGTATTTT,CASSLGKISTVTDTQYF,TRBJ2-3,TRBV5-1,-
TGTGCCAGCATCGCGGGGGGAACAGATACGCAGTATTTT,CASIAGGTDTQYF,TRBJ2-3,TRBV6-5,TRBD2
TGTGCCAGCAGCCAAGATCTCGGGGTGAGAGGCACTGAAGCTTTCTTT,CASSQDLGVRGTEAFF,TRBJ1-1,TRBV14,-
TGCGCCAGCAGCCGGGGGACAGGAGGATATGGCTACACCTTC,CASSRGTGGYGYTF,TRBJ1-2,TRBV4-3,TRBD1
TGTGCCAGTAGACCCCGGGACAGGGACACCGGGGAGCTGTTTTTT,CASRPRDRDTGELFF,TRBJ2-2,TRBV19,TRBD1
TGCGCCAGCAGCCTCCTGCCGGGGACTAGCGGGGGGGGCCCCTCCTACGAGCAGTACTTC,CASSLLPGTSGGGPSYEQYF,TRBJ2-7,TRBV5-1,TRBD2
TGTGCCAGCAGCGTAGTTAGCATGGGTCATACGCAGTATTTT,CASSVVSMGHTQYF,TRBJ2-3,TRBV9,-
TGTGCCAGCAGCGAACGGCGGGGCCCCTACAATGAGCAGTTCTTC,CASSERRGPYNEQFF,TRBJ2-1,TRBV3-1/TRBV3-2,-